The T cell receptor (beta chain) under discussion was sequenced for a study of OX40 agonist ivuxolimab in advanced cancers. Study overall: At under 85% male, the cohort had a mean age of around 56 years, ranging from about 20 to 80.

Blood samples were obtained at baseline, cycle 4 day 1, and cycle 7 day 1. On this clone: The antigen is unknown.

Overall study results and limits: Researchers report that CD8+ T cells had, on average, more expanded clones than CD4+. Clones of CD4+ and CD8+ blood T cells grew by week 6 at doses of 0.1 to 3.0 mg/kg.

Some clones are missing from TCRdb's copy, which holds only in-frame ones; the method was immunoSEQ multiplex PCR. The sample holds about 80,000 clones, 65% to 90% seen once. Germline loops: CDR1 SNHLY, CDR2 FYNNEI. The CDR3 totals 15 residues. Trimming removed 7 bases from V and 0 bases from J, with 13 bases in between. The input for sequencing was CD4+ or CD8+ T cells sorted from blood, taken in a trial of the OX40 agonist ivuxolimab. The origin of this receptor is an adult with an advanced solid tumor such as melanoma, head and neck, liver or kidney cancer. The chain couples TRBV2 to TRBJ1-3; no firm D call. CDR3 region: CASTWTAISGNTIYF. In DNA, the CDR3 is TGTGCCAGCACCTGGACGGCAATCTCTGGAAACACCATATATTTT.